Following are 9 T cell receptor beta chains from one sample sequenced in a study of cytomegalovirus exposure and HLA in healthy donors. Researchers ran the PCR with 60 Vbeta and 13 Jbeta primers. Libraries were prepared by immunoSEQ multiplex PCR; TCRdb keeps only in-frame clonotypes and omits some of them. The data contain 200,000 to 300,000 clones, about 83% of them singletons. Sequencing was done on a sample of PBMCs. Every receptor here comes from a woman in her 40s in good health and CMV-seropositive.

This clone was picked up one time. The chain links TRBV28 to TRBJ1-4; 8 bases map to TRBD1. There are 16 residues in the CDR3. Losses at the gene ends were 5 bases for V and 2 bases for J; bases not matched to a gene: 7. In germline, CDR1 is MDHEN, CDR2 SYDVKM. The CDR3 DNA is TGTGCCAGCAGTCCATTGACAGGGGATACTAATGAAAAACTGTTTTTT. Translation: CASSPLTGDTNEKLFF.

This sequence joins TRBV18 and TRBJ1-2; 8 nucleotides line up with TRBD1. V lost 6 bases and J lost 1; bases outside the gene matches: 10. Germline V gives CDR1 KGHSH, CDR2 LQKENI. The CDR3 runs 16 residues. CDR3 sequence reads: CASSPTTGEGNYGYTF. DNA for the CDR3: TGTGCCAGCTCCCCTACGACAGGGGAGGGTAACTATGGCTACACCTTC.

The chain joins TRBV7-9 to TRBJ2-3, with TRBD2 identical over 7 bases. The CDR3 length is 16 residues. CDR1 and CDR2 from the germline V gene are SEHNR and FQNEAQ (reference sequence). V dropped 2 bases and J dropped 1; count of bases not matched to a gene: 6. The CDR3 region has the DNA TGTGCCAGCAGCTTAAGCGGGACCGCGGGCACAGATACGCAGTATTTT. Amino acids: CASSLSGTAGTDTQYF.

The chain combines TRBV4-2 with TRBJ2-3; TRBD2 matches at 11 bases. Trimming removed 4 bases from V and 2 bases from J; junction bases left unmatched: 5. The CDR3 has 16 amino acids. The germline V gene has CDR1 LGHNA and CDR2 YNFKEQ. The CDR3 loop reads CASSPTSGRDTDTQYF. CDR3 nucleotides: TGTGCCAGCAGCCCAACTAGCGGGAGAGACACAGATACGCAGTATTTT.

The chain recombines TRBV7-2 with TRBJ1-2; 8 bases align to TRBD1. V was pared by 1 base and J by 5 bases, with 3 bases of the junction left unmatched. The germline V gene encodes CDR1 SGHTA and CDR2 FQGNSA. The CDR3 is 14 residues long. This chain's CDR3 is CASSLGGQAYGYTF. CDR3 sequence (DNA): TGTGCCAGCAGCTTAGGGGGACAGGCTTATGGCTACACCTTC.

The J gene is TRBJ2-5, the V gene TRBV4-3; maybe TRBD1 (5 bases). The CDR3 runs to 15 residues. Trimming pared 1 base from V and 2 bases from J, leaving 11 bases between. The V gene's germline CDR1 is LGHNA and CDR2 YSLEER. The CDR3 DNA reads TGCGCCAGCAGCCAAGCTTTCAGGGCTCAAGAGACCCAGTACTTC. It specifies CASSQAFRAQETQYF.

The chain links TRBV11-2 to TRBJ1-1; tentative D call: TRBD1 (6 bases). From germline, CDR1 is SGHAT and CDR2 FQNNGV. Trimming removed 5 bases from V and 6 bases from J, with 16 bases in between. This CDR3 contains 14 residues. In DNA, the CDR3 is TGTGCCAGCAGCCGTCCCCTCCAGGGGTCTGAAGCTTTCTTT. Protein: CASSRPLQGSEAFF.

The V and J genes are TRBV28 and TRBJ2-1; D is possibly TRBD1 (6 bases). The CDR3 is 17 residues long. Germline-derived CDR1 and CDR2 are MDHEN and SYDVKM. V lost 4 bases and J 2 bases, leaving 18 bases between the germline ends. CDR3 loop: CASSSGPLQGPYNEQFF. The CDR3 region has the DNA TGTGCCAGCAGTTCAGGGCCTCTGCAGGGGCCCTACAATGAGCAGTTCTTC.

The V gene is TRBV5-1, the J gene TRBJ2-5, with no clear D. The CDR3 is made up of 12 amino acids. V lost 2 bases and J 3 bases, leaving 5 bases between the germline ends. Germline assignment: CDR1 SGHRS and CDR2 YFSETQ. CDR3 sequence reads: CASSFGEETQYF. The CDR3 coding sequence is TGCGCCAGCAGCTTCGGAGAAGAGACCCAGTACTTC.